This is a list of T cell receptor beta chains from one sample in a study of cytomegalovirus exposure and HLA in healthy donors. Libraries were prepared by immunoSEQ multiplex PCR; TCRdb keeps only in-frame clonotypes and omits some of them. The table has some 140,000 clones, approximately 85% seen once; the top ten hold 1.4%. Sequenced input: PBMCs. All receptors come from a woman aged 30 to 39 in good health and CMV-seronegative. Each CDR3 is given with its conserved first and last residue. D genes are given only for firm matches. The size of a clone is reported for some rows only, either as once, few or many, or as a class for expanded clones.

TRBJ2-6	TRBD2	TRBV7-9	.	TGTGCCAGCAGCCCACGGGGGGATACTGGGGCCAACGTCCTGACTTTC	CASSPRGDTGANVLTF
TRBJ2-2	.	TRBV7-6	few	TGTGCCAGCAGGCACAGGAGAACCGGGGAGCTGTTTTTT	CASRHRRTGELFF
TRBJ2-5	.	TRBV4-2	.	TGTGCCAGCAGCGGGGGGGCGGGGGAGACCCAGTACTTC	CASSGGAGETQYF
TRBJ1-1	.	TRBV7-9	.	TGTGCCAGCAGCTCTAATAACAGGGAGGCTTTCTTT	CASSSNNREAFF
TRBJ2-7	.	TRBV27	.	TGTGCCAGCAGCCGCCCCGACAGGACCGTTAACGAGCAGTACTTC	CASSRPDRTVNEQYF
TRBJ2-2	.	TRBV5-1	.	TGCGCCAGCAGCTACCGAAGAGGGGGTGACACCGGGGAGCTGTTTTTT	CASSYRRGGDTGELFF
TRBJ1-6	TRBD1	TRBV19	.	TGTGCCAGTGCCCGGTTCGGGACAGGGTTCCCAACTACCAATTCACCCCTCCACTTT	CASARFGTGFPTTNSPLHF
TRBJ2-5	TRBD1	TRBV7-9	.	TGTGCCAGCAGCTCAAGTCCGGGACAGGGTCACCAAGAGACCCAGTACTTC	CASSSSPGQGHQETQYF
TRBJ2-3	.	TRBV5-1	.	TGCGCCAGCAGCCCCCAGGTTGGCCAAGATACGCAGTATTTT	CASSPQVGQDTQYF
TRBJ2-3	TRBD2	TRBV10-3	.	TGTGCCATCACTCGGACTAGCGGGGGCCCCACAGATACGCAGTATTTT	CAITRTSGGPTDTQYF
TRBJ1-4	TRBD1	TRBV7-6	.	TGTGCCAGCAGCTCCAATACAGGGGTTAGGGAAAAACTGTTTTTT	CASSSNTGVREKLFF
TRBJ1-1	TRBD1	TRBV18	.	TGTGCCAGCTCCCCAGACCACAGGGGGGCTTTCTTT	CASSPDHRGAFF
TRBJ2-1	.	TRBV1	once	TGCACCAGCAGCCAAGGTCGCCGGGGGGTCTCTCTAGATGAGCAGTTCTTC	CTSSQGRRGVSLDEQFF
TRBJ2-3	TRBD2	TRBV5-1	.	TGCGCCAGCGGCCCTGGACTAGGAGTGGGCGATACGCAGTATTTT	CASGPGLGVGDTQYF
TRBJ1-3	.	TRBV4-3	.	TGCGCCAGCAGCCAAGATGCTCGACTCTCTGGAAACACCATATATTTT	CASSQDARLSGNTIYF
TRBJ1-1	TRBD1	TRBV7-2	.	TGTGCCAGCACCCCTGGGACAGGGGTCTTCACTGAAGCTTTCTTT	CASTPGTGVFTEAFF
TRBJ1-4	TRBD1	TRBV9	.	TGTGCCAGCAGCCCCCGACAGGGGGCGGGTGAAAAACTGTTTTTT	CASSPRQGAGEKLFF
TRBJ2-7	.	TRBV11-2	once	TGTGCCAGCAGCGACAACAGGGAGTACCTAACCTACGAGCAGTACTTC	CASSDNREYLTYEQYF
TRBJ2-7	.	TRBV5-6	.	TGTGCCAGCAGCCCCCATATAGCAGCTACCTACGAGCAGTACTTC	CASSPHIAATYEQYF
TRBJ2-4	TRBD1	TRBV5-6	.	TGTGCCAGCAGCATGTGGGACAGAGTAAACATTCAGTACTTC	CASSMWDRVNIQYF
TRBJ1-6	TRBD1	TRBV27	.	TGTGCCAGCAGTGCGGGACAGGGGGCAAATTCACCCCTCCACTTT	CASSAGQGANSPLHF
TRBJ2-3	TRBD2	TRBV2	.	TGTGCCAGCAGTGAAGCGGCTAGCGGGGGGACGCAGTATTTT	CASSEAASGGTQYF
TRBJ1-1	.	TRBV7-3	.	TGTGCCAGCAGCTTAAAAGCGGGGGCCACTGAAGCTTTCTTT	CASSLKAGATEAFF
TRBJ2-1	TRBD1	TRBV4-1	.	TGCGCCAGCAGCCACGGACAGGGGGGCGATGAGCAGTTCTTC	CASSHGQGGDEQFF